This T cell receptor beta chain derives from a study of radiation and T cells in renal cell carcinoma. To note about this clone: Its antigen is not identified.

Time point given: blood 4 weeks post-SBRT, at nephrectomy. Treatment specified: 15 Gy SBRT to primary tumor, nephrectomy 4 weeks later. The assay was immunoSEQ multiplex PCR, and TCRdb's table has in-frame clones only and misses some. There are roughly 100,000 clones in the sample; 80% to 90% occur only once, and more than 7% lies in the top ten. Per germline, CDR1 SNHLY and CDR2 FYNNEI. J gave up 4 bases and V 5 bases, and 6 bases lay outside the gene matches. The CDR3 has 15 amino acids. Study-wide points: No pretreatment tumor biopsies were available for baseline clonotypes. From baseline, blood top tumor clonotypes peaked at 2 weeks post-radiation.

The chain combines TRBV2 with TRBJ2-7, with 12 bases identical to TRBD2. The receptor comes from a man between 60 and 70 years old with renal cell carcinoma. Material: blood, obtained from a patient whose treatment included radiotherapy and nephrectomy. CDR3 bases: TGTGCCAGCAGTCCTAGCGGGAGGGAAATGTACGAGCAGTACTTC. It encodes CASSPSGREMYEQYF.